This T cell receptor (beta chain) was sequenced for a study of vaccination and CD4 T cells after COVID-19. Broader study findings: A relatively small number of convalescent patients were studied, and no early post-infection timepoints were included.

Treatment noted: approximately nine-day PBMC culture with coronavirus spike peptide pools or control peptides (ViraFEST assay). ViraFEST enlarged antigen-specific T cell populations with peptide pools and afterwards sequenced TCRs. The Oncomine TCR Beta short-read assay was applied to DNA of cultured CD4+ T cells. TCRdb re-derived calls from the PCR reads in MiXCR, one entry per CDR3 protein. Of 5,500 to 8,000 distinct CDR3 sequences in the sample, just under 75% were seen once. V lost 0 bases and J lost 0, with 9 bases in between. CDR3 size: 15 residues. CDR1 DFQATT and CDR2 SNEGSKA come from the germline V gene (reference sequence). This clonotype was counted only a few times. Antigen unknown.

The chain carries TRBV20-1 and TRBJ1-3; weak D call: TRBD1 (6 bases). The receptor was isolated from a human donor who had recovered from COVID-19. The specimen was CD4+ T cells from blood, cultured in vitro. CDR3 DNA sequence: TGCAGTGCTAGAGATGCGGACAGCTCTGGAAACACCATATATTTT. Encoded protein: CSARDADSSGNTIYF.